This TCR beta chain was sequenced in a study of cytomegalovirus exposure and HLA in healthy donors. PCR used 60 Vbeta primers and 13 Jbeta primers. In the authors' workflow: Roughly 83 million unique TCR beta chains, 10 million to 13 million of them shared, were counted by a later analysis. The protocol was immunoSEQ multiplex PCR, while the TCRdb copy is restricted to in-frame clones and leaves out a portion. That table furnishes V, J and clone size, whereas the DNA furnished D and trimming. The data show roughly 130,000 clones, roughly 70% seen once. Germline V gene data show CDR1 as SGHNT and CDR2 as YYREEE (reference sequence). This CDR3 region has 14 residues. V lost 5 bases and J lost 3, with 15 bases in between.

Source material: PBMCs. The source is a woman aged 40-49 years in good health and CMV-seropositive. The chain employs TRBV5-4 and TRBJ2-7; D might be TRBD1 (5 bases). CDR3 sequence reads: CASSPQGYIYEQYF. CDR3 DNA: TGTGCCAGCAGTCCCCAGGGATATATCTACGAGCAGTACTTC.